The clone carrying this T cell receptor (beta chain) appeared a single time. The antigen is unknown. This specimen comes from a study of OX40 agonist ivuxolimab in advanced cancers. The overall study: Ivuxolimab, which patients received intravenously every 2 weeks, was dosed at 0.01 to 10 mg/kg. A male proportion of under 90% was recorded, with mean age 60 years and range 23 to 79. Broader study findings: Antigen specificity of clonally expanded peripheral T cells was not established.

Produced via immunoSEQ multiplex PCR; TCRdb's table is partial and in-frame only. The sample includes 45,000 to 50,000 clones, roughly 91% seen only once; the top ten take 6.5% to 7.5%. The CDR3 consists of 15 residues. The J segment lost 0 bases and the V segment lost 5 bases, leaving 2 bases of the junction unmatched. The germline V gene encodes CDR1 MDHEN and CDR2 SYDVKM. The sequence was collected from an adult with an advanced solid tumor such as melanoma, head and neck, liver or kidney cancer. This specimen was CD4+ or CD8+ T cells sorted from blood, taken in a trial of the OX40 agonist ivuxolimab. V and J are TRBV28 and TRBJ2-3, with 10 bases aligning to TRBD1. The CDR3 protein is CASSTDRGSTDTQYF. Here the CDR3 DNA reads TGTGCCAGCAGTACGGACAGGGGGAGCACAGATACGCAGTATTTT. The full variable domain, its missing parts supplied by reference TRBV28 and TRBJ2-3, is DVKVTQSSRYLVKRTGEKVFLECVQDMDHENMFWYRQDPGLGLRLIYFSYDVKMKEKGDIPEGYSVSREKKERFSLILESASTNQTSMYLCASSTDRGSTDTQYFGPGTRLTVL.